The 8 T cell receptor beta chains given below trace back to one sample, sequenced in a study of blood T cell repertoires in COVID-19 (dated by TCRdb to the early 2020s). Preparation of the library involved the immunoSEQ multiplex PCR assay. TCRdb limited this immuneACCESS table to in-frame rearrangements with V and J called. A share of clones is missing; checked studies link under half to unresolved V genes, and the rest is unexplained. Recorded for this sample are about 140,000 clones; less than 90% of them occurred a single time. The top ten clones comprise under 3% of the sample. The sequencing sample was made of peripheral blood. The receptors derive from a human donor with COVID-19, enrolled during active disease. The donor label of this sample is uncertain.

This chain uses TRBV5-1 with TRBJ1-2; D is perhaps TRBD1 (5 bases). The V gene lost 4 bases and the J gene lost 4 bases, with 14 bases spanning the gap. The CDR3 length is 14 residues. Germline CDR1 SGHRS, CDR2 YFSETQ. CDR3 region: CASSRGTSGYGYTF. The CDR3 DNA follows: TGCGCCAGCAGCCGCGGGACCTCTGGCTATGGCTACACCTTC. Looking up the rest from reference TRBV5-1 and TRBJ1-2 gives the full variable domain: KAGVTQTPRYLIKTRGQQVTLSCSPISGHRSVSWYQQTPGQGLQFLFEYFSETQRNKGNFPGRFSGRQFSNSRSEMNVSTLELGDSALYLCASSRGTSGYGYTFGSGTRLTVV.

This clone showed up just once. This chain uses TRBV12-5 with TRBJ2-5, with D maybe TRBD2 (7 bases). Germline assignment: CDR1 LGHNT and CDR2 FRNRAP. This CDR3 region has 20 residues. V lost 11 bases, J lost 0 bases, and 34 bases lay in between. The CDR3 is CAWGGARGRTQGAHQETQYF. CDR3 in DNA: TGTGCTTGGGGGGGGGCCCGGGGCAGGACCCAAGGAGCCCACCAAGAGACCCAGTACTTC.

The V and J genes are TRBV10-2 and TRBJ1-6, with unresolved D. CDR1 and CDR2 (germline): WSHSY, SAAADI. This CDR3 comprises 12 residues. Trimming shortened V by 6 bases and J by 7 bases, and 7 bases separated the two germline ends. The CDR3 bases are TGCGCCAGCAGGGCCGTCAATTCACCCCTCCACTTT. Its translation is CASRAVNSPLHF.

The chain employs TRBV15 and TRBJ2-6; 9 bases match TRBD1. This CDR3 has 18 amino acids. V gave up 3 bases and J gave up 1 base; unmatched junction bases: 7. Germline values: CDR1 LNHNV, CDR2 YYDKDF (reference sequence). CDR3 in DNA: TGTGCCACCAGCAGCTCCGAACAGGGGGCGTCTGGGGCCAACGTCCTGACTTTC. Its protein product is CATSSSEQGASGANVLTF. Variable domain in full (rest from reference TRBV15 and TRBJ2-6): DAMVIQNPRYQVTQFGKPVTLSCSQTLNHNVMYWYQQKSSQAPKLLFHYYDKDFNNEADTPDNFQSRRPNTSFCFLDIRSPGLGDTAMYLCATSSSEQGASGANVLTFGAGSRLTVL.

This clone turned up a few times. The genes are TRBV6-1 and TRBJ2-7; D may be TRBD1 (6 bases). V shed 1 base and J shed 0 bases, with 7 bases lying between them. The CDR3 consists of 14 residues. Germline loops: CDR1 MNHNS, CDR2 SASEGT. CDR3 nucleotides: TGTGCCAGCAGTGAAGTGGGACACTCCTACGAGCAGTACTTC. Encoded protein: CASSEVGHSYEQYF.

This clone was seen once. The V gene is TRBV6-5, the J gene TRBJ1-4; TRBD1 matches 10 bases. The CDR3 runs to 15 residues. The germline V gene has CDR1 MNHEY and CDR2 SVGAGI. V lost 3 bases to trimming and J lost 8 bases; unmatched junction nucleotides: 6. The CDR3 DNA reads TGTGCCAGCAGTTATTTTGGGACAGGGGAGGAAAAACTGTTTTTT. Protein product: CASSYFGTGEEKLFF.

The chain has TRBV21-1 and TRBJ2-2; the table's D gene call, TRBD1, was not cross checked with the DNA. TRBV21-1 is an annotated pseudogene. The CDR3 covers 15 residues. The CDR3 nucleotides are TGTGCCAGCAGCCCACAGGGCTCTGAAGCCGGGGAGCTGTTTTTT. This gives the protein CASSPQGSEAGELFF.

There are a few counts of this clone. This sequence joins TRBV9 and TRBJ1-6; possible D gene TRBD1, 6 bases. There are 15 residues in the CDR3. The germline gives CDR1 SGDLS, CDR2 YYNGEE. Trimming pared 4 bases from V and 5 bases from J, leaving 13 bases between. The CDR3 loop is CASSTRDTNNSPLHF. The CDR3 DNA reads TGTGCCAGCAGCACCCGGGACACTAATAATTCACCCCTCCACTTT.